This T cell receptor beta chain was recovered during a study of beta chain features in type 1 diabetes. The CDR3 is made up of 13 amino acids. Per germline, CDR1 SGHDN and CDR2 FVKESK. V shed 4 bases and J shed 4 bases, with 10 bases lying between them. Whole-study findings and limits: Across all four CD4+ subsets, people with type 1 diabetes showed modestly shorter TCRB CDR3s.

Reverse transcription of all isolated RNA meant that expressed TCRB transcripts were sequenced. TCRdb's copy holds only in-frame clones and misses some; the assay was immunoSEQ multiplex PCR. The table has about 160,000 clones, around 7.9% seen once. The authors sorted CD4+ naive, central memory, regulatory and stem cell-like memory cells via CD45RO/CCR7/CD25/CD127/CD95/CD27. Sorted populations all had greater than 98% purity. About this clone itself: Antigen unknown.

This receptor was obtained from a man aged 18-30 years with type 1 diabetes. Sequences were obtained from central memory CD4+ T cells from blood. This chain joins TRBV14 and TRBJ1-2, with D uncertain. In DNA form, the CDR3 reads TGTGCCAGCAGCCCTCAAGGACTCTATGGCTACACCTTC. It translates to CASSPQGLYGYTF.